Listed below are T cell receptor beta chains from one sample, sequenced in a study of T cell responses to AZD1222 COVID-19 vaccine. Assay used: immunoSEQ multiplex PCR; TCRdb lists only in-frame clones, some missing. The sample carries 100,000 or so clones, 82% recorded once. This specimen consisted of peripheral blood, obtained on day 0 of AZD1222 vaccination. The origin of the receptors is an adult in good health. Both conserved end residues are part of each CDR3. Fields, in order: CDR3 DNA, CDR3 protein, V gene, CDR3 length, D gene, J gene. A D gene is named only where the DNA matches it firmly.

CDR3nt: TGTGCCACCACCCTGGAGCGGAGCTCCTACAATGAGCAGTTCTTC
CDR3aa: CATTLERSSYNEQFF
v_gene: TRBV15
len: 15
d_gene: .
j_gene: TRBJ2-1

CDR3nt: TGTGCCAGCTCACCGGTATCCCGGGATGGCTACACCTTC
CDR3aa: CASSPVSRDGYTF
v_gene: TRBV18
len: 13
d_gene: .
j_gene: TRBJ1-2

CDR3nt: TGCGCCAGCAGCTTGGAGTCCCTAGCGGGGCCCGGCAATGAGCAGTTCTTC
CDR3aa: CASSLESLAGPGNEQFF
v_gene: TRBV5-1
len: 17
d_gene: TRBD2
j_gene: TRBJ2-1

CDR3nt: TGTGCCACCAGCAGAGAGGGGGCGGCCGGAGACCACGAGCAGTACTTC
CDR3aa: CATSREGAAGDHEQYF
v_gene: TRBV15
len: 16
d_gene: .
j_gene: TRBJ2-7

CDR3nt: TGTGCCCTAGGGGCAGGGGAAACTTCTGGGGCCAACGTCCTGACTTTC
CDR3aa: CALGAGETSGANVLTF
v_gene: TRBV28
len: 16
d_gene: .
j_gene: TRBJ2-6

CDR3nt: TGCGCCAGCAAAGAGAGGGAAGCTTTCTTT
CDR3aa: CASKEREAFF
v_gene: TRBV10-2
len: 10
d_gene: .
j_gene: TRBJ1-1

CDR3nt: TGTGCCAGCAGTCACCCGGACCGACACTCCTACGAGCAGTACTTC
CDR3aa: CASSHPDRHSYEQYF
v_gene: TRBV6-2/TRBV6-3
len: 15
d_gene: .
j_gene: TRBJ2-7

CDR3nt: TGTGCCAGCAGCTTGGGGGGGGGCACTGAAGCTTTCTTT
CDR3aa: CASSLGGGTEAFF
v_gene: TRBV5-4
len: 13
d_gene: .
j_gene: TRBJ1-1

CDR3nt: TGCGCCAGCAGCCAAGGGCCTAGAAACTACAATGAGCAGTTCTTC
CDR3aa: CASSQGPRNYNEQFF
v_gene: TRBV4-3
len: 15
d_gene: .
j_gene: TRBJ2-1

CDR3nt: TGCGCCAGCAGCCCCGGGACGCATGGAAATTCACCCCTCCACTTT
CDR3aa: CASSPGTHGNSPLHF
v_gene: TRBV5-1
len: 15
d_gene: .
j_gene: TRBJ1-6